This is a list of T cell receptor beta chains from one sample in a study of vaccination and CD4 T cells after COVID-19. TCRdb re-analysed the PCR reads in MiXCR, keeping a single row per CDR3 protein. The sample lists 10,000 to 15,000 distinct CDR3 sequences; 44% were seen once. For these TCRs, the target antigens are not known. Specimen: cultured CD4+ T cells from blood. These receptor sequences come from a human donor with COVID-19. Each CDR3 is given with its conserved first and last residue. The D gene is left open where the match is weak. Rows may omit the clone size; those that give it use once, few, many or a size class.

cdr3_nt	cdr3_aa	d_call	clone_size	v_call	j_call
TGCAGTGCTTCTAGCGGAGATACGCAGTATTTT	CSASSGDTQYF	TRBD2	.	TRBV20-1	TRBJ2-3
TGTGCCAGCAGCAAGGGACAGGGGGGCACCGGGGAGCTGTTTTTT	CASSKGQGGTGELFF	TRBD1	.	TRBV7-8	TRBJ2-2
TGTGCCACGGGAGACCGAATTCAGGGGACAGGGGGGCTTGGCTACACCTTC	CATGDRIQGTGGLGYTF	TRBD1	.	TRBV7-7	TRBJ1-2
TGTGCCAGCAGTTTACTAGCGGGGGGGAACACCGGGGAGCTGTTTTTT	CASSLLAGGNTGELFF	TRBD2	.	TRBV6-5	TRBJ2-2
TGTGCCAGCAGCTCAGGGCCCTTTGGATATGGCTACACCTTC	CASSSGPFGYGYTF	.	.	TRBV7-9	TRBJ1-2
TGTGCCTCAGGCAGCGTCGGAAATGAAAAACTGTTTTTT	CASGSVGNEKLFF	.	.	TRBV6-1	TRBJ1-4
TGCAGTGCTAGAGGGGGGAACACTGAAGCTTTCTTT	CSARGGNTEAFF	.	.	TRBV20-1	TRBJ1-1
TGCAGCGTTGAAGCGGGCCCCGGGGATACGCAGTATTTT	CSVEAGPGDTQYF	.	.	TRBV29-1	TRBJ2-3
TGTGCCAGCAGCCAACAGGTTGGAGGGATCTATGGCTACACCTTC	CASSQQVGGIYGYTF	.	.	TRBV5-8	TRBJ1-2
TGTGCCAGCAGCTTAGATCTTGAGGGGAACGGCAATCAGCCCCAGCATTTT	CASSLDLEGNGNQPQHF	.	few	TRBV11-2	TRBJ1-5
TGTGCCTGGAGTCCGGACAGGGCCGAAAAACTGTTTTTT	CAWSPDRAEKLFF	TRBD1	few	TRBV30	TRBJ1-4
TGTGCCAGCAGCCCGACAGGGTTCACCGGGGAGCTGTTTTTT	CASSPTGFTGELFF	TRBD1	.	TRBV12-3/TRBV12-4	TRBJ2-2
TGCAGTGCAAGACAGGGACTTTGGGCAGACGGCTACACCTTC	CSARQGLWADGYTF	TRBD1	.	TRBV20-1	TRBJ1-2
TGCGCCAGCAGTGAGACAGGTGGGAACACTGAAGCTTTCTTT	CASSETGGNTEAFF	.	few	TRBV10-1	TRBJ1-1
TGTGCCAGCAGCTTAGCCGGGGGGGCCGGGGGGCATGAAAAACTGTTTTTT	CASSLAGGAGGHEKLFF	.	few	TRBV7-6	TRBJ1-4
TGCGCCAGCAGCCAAGGAGGACAGGCCAAGAACACTGAAGCTTTCTTT	CASSQGGQAKNTEAFF	TRBD1	few	TRBV4-1	TRBJ1-1
TGTGCCAGCACCTCGGGGGTTCGGAACACTGAAGCTTTCTTT	CASTSGVRNTEAFF	.	few	TRBV6-1	TRBJ1-1
TGCGCCAGCAGGAACAGGGGGTTTCAAGAGACCCAGTACTTC	CASRNRGFQETQYF	TRBD1	once	TRBV5-1	TRBJ2-5
TGTGCCATCAGTGGAGGAGGGGACGAGCAGTTCTTC	CAISGGGDEQFF	.	.	TRBV10-3	TRBJ2-1
TGTGCCAGCAGCCGTCATGAGAACACTGAAGCTTTCTTT	CASSRHENTEAFF	.	few	TRBV7-9	TRBJ1-1
TGTGCCAGCAGACAAAGCGGGGTCGACTTCTACAATGAGCAGTTCTTC	CASRQSGVDFYNEQFF	TRBD2	.	TRBV2	TRBJ2-1
TGTGCCAGCAGCGTAGCTATGGAGGGCTATGGCTACACCTTC	CASSVAMEGYGYTF	.	.	TRBV9	TRBJ1-2
TGCGCCAGCAGCTTGCAGGGCTCTAACACCGGGGAGCTGTTTTTT	CASSLQGSNTGELFF	.	large	TRBV5-1	TRBJ2-2
TGTGCCAGCAGCCCGAAACAGGGGGCTCTCTATGGCTACACCTTC	CASSPKQGALYGYTF	TRBD1	.	TRBV14	TRBJ1-2
TGTGCCAGCAGCGCCATTCTACAGGGTGGCGAGCAGTACTTC	CASSAILQGGEQYF	.	.	TRBV7-6	TRBJ2-7
TGTGCCACCAGCAGGTCCCGGACTCACGAGCAGTACTTC	CATSRSRTHEQYF	.	.	TRBV15	TRBJ2-7
TGTGCCAGCAGCTTAATGGCGGGGGCCACGACCGGGGAGCTGTTTTTT	CASSLMAGATTGELFF	.	.	TRBV7-2	TRBJ2-2
TGCAGTGCTAGCTCTAGCGGGGGGTACCAAGAGACCCAGTACTTC	CSASSSGGYQETQYF	TRBD2	.	TRBV20-1	TRBJ2-5
TGTGCCAGTAGTCGGGCGGGGGCCCTAGTTACCTACAATGAGCAGTTCTTC	CASSRAGALVTYNEQFF	.	.	TRBV19	TRBJ2-1
TGTGCCAGCAGTCCGACCGGGACAGGGAATGGCTACACCTTC	CASSPTGTGNGYTF	TRBD1	.	TRBV28	TRBJ1-2
TGTGCCAGCAGTTACGGCAGGGGAAGGGCGGTGAACACTGAAGCTTTCTTT	CASSYGRGRAVNTEAFF	.	.	TRBV6-5	TRBJ1-1
TGTGCCAGCAGTTACGGCGGGGGGGTCACAGATACGCAGTATTTT	CASSYGGGVTDTQYF	TRBD2	.	TRBV6-5	TRBJ2-3
TGCAGCGTTTGGACCGATTCTAACTATGGCTACACCTTC	CSVWTDSNYGYTF	.	few	TRBV29-1	TRBJ1-2
TGTGCCAGCAGCTTGGCGGGAGCGCGTGGCTACACCTTC	CASSLAGARGYTF	.	.	TRBV7-2	TRBJ1-2
TGTGCCAGCAGGCAAGGGAGGGGCACAGATACGCAGTATTTT	CASRQGRGTDTQYF	TRBD2	few	TRBV6-1	TRBJ2-3
TGTGCCATCCTAGTGACCAAGAGTGAAAAACTGTTTTTT	CAILVTKSEKLFF	.	.	TRBV6-1	TRBJ1-4
TGTGCCAGTAGCGGGCTGCGAGAGCAGTACTTC	CASSGLREQYF	.	.	TRBV19	TRBJ2-7
TGCAGTGCTAGAGGACAGGATCTAAGCTATAATTCACCCCTCCACTTT	CSARGQDLSYNSPLHF	.	few	TRBV20-1	TRBJ1-6
TGTGCCAGCAGTCCTATCGACAGGGCCTGGGACTATGGCTACACCTTC	CASSPIDRAWDYGYTF	TRBD1	.	TRBV25-1	TRBJ1-2
TGTGCCAGCACCACCCCCCACGGCGGGCGGGAGACCCAGTACTTC	CASTTPHGGRETQYF	.	.	TRBV6-2/TRBV6-3	TRBJ2-5
TGCAGTGCTAGAGATATACGGGGGGGGCTCGCAGATACGCAGTATTTT	CSARDIRGGLADTQYF	TRBD2	.	TRBV20-1	TRBJ2-3
TGTGCCAGCATGGGGACTAGCGCTTACACCGGGGAGCTGTTTTTT	CASMGTSAYTGELFF	TRBD2	.	TRBV2	TRBJ2-2
TGTGCCAGTAGTATACTCAAGGGCTACGAGCAGTACTTC	CASSILKGYEQYF	.	few	TRBV19	TRBJ2-7
TGCAGTGCTGGACGTCCAGGACAGGGTTTGAATGGCTACACCTTC	CSAGRPGQGLNGYTF	TRBD1	few	TRBV20-1	TRBJ1-2
TGCGCCAGCAGCCACTTAAGTTTCAGGACAGGAAACACTGAAGCTTTCTTT	CASSHLSFRTGNTEAFF	TRBD1	.	TRBV4-3	TRBJ1-1
TGCAGCGTCGCCGGAAGCGGCTACACCTTC	CSVAGSGYTF	.	.	TRBV29-1	TRBJ1-2
TGTGCCAGCAGCTTGACAAGTTTGGGATCTGGAAACACCATATATTTT	CASSLTSLGSGNTIYF	.	.	TRBV11-3	TRBJ1-3
TGCAGTGCTAAGACAGACCGGACTATGGGCTACACCTTC	CSAKTDRTMGYTF	.	few	TRBV20-1	TRBJ1-2
TGCAGTGCTAGTAGCGGGGCCATCGCCTACGAGCAGTACTTC	CSASSGAIAYEQYF	TRBD2	.	TRBV20-1	TRBJ2-7
TGTGCCTGGTCAGAACGGGCCTCTGAGTCACCCCTCCACTTT	CAWSERASESPLHF	.	few	TRBV30	TRBJ1-6